The rows below give T cell receptor beta chains drawn from one sample of a study of shared clonotypes between healthy human individuals. Clones were sequenced by immunoSEQ multiplex PCR, and TCRdb holds only the in-frame ones, with some missing. The sample lists about 480,000 clones; 75% to 80% were seen once. The sample was PBMCs. Source of these receptors: a woman between 40 and 55 years old in good health. Some clones in this sample may be carry-over from other donors' samples. CDR3s include the opening cysteine and the closing phenylalanine or tryptophan. Fields, in order: J gene, clone size, D gene, V gene, CDR3 DNA, CDR3 protein. A D gene is named only where the DNA matches it firmly. Size values are once, few and many counts, or a class for expanded clones, and some rows have none.

TRBJ1-5 | few | NA | TRBV30 | TGTGCCTGGAGCCCGCACCCCAATCAGCCCCAGCATTTT | CAWSPHPNQPQHF
TRBJ2-3 | NA | NA | TRBV5-5 | TGTGCCAGCAGCCCAGAACGGCATGGTACGCAGTATTTT | CASSPERHGTQYF
TRBJ2-7 | NA | TRBD2 | TRBV11-2 | TGTGCCAGCAGCCCGAGACTAGCGGGAGACCGCTACGAGCAGTACTTC | CASSPRLAGDRYEQYF
TRBJ2-1 | once | NA | TRBV19 | TGTGCCAGTAGTACCGTACTAGATTACAATGAGCAGTTCTTC | CASSTVLDYNEQFF
TRBJ1-1 | NA | TRBD1 | TRBV11-1 | TGTGCCAGCAGCTTAGGTACAGGGGGCGTGGACACTGAAGCTTTCTTT | CASSLGTGGVDTEAFF
TRBJ2-3 | NA | TRBD2 | TRBV7-8 | TGTGCCAGCAGCTTAGATATTAGCGGGAGAGAGAGGACAGATACGCAGTATTTT | CASSLDISGRERTDTQYF
TRBJ1-3 | NA | NA | TRBV7-9 | TGTGCCAGCAGCTTCACGCTAACAGGGCATACGGGAAACACCATATATTTT | CASSFTLTGHTGNTIYF
TRBJ1-5 | NA | TRBD1 | TRBV30 | TGTGCCTGGAGTGTAGGGGGACAGTACAATCAGCCCCAGCATTTT | CAWSVGGQYNQPQHF
TRBJ1-5 | NA | NA | TRBV15 | TGTGCCACCAGCAGCGATCTAAGGGTTGGCAATCAGCCCCAGCATTTT | CATSSDLRVGNQPQHF
TRBJ1-5 | NA | TRBD1 | TRBV9 | TGTGCCAGCAGCAGGGGACAGTATAGCAATCAGCCCCAGCATTTT | CASSRGQYSNQPQHF
TRBJ2-3 | NA | NA | TRBV30 | TGTGCCTGGAGGCGGGTTGATACGCAGTATTTT | CAWRRVDTQYF
TRBJ2-3 | NA | TRBD1 | TRBV6-4 | TGTGCCAGCAGGGGACAGGGGGATACGCAGTATTTT | CASRGQGDTQYF
TRBJ2-6 | NA | NA | TRBV9 | TGTGCCAGCAGCGAGGGGGTAGCAGGTGCTGGGGCCAACGTCCTGACTTTC | CASSEGVAGAGANVLTF
TRBJ2-2 | NA | NA | TRBV2 | TGTGCCAGCAGCACAACAGGGAGGACCGGGGAGCTGTTTTTT | CASSTTGRTGELFF
TRBJ1-2 | NA | NA | TRBV19 | TGTGCCAGTAGTCTATCGTTAGGGAACAACTATGGCTACACCTTC | CASSLSLGNNYGYTF
TRBJ2-1 | NA | TRBD2 | TRBV27 | TGTGCCAGCGGAACTAGCGGGAGCTACAATGAGCAGTTCTTC | CASGTSGSYNEQFF
TRBJ1-4 | NA | NA | TRBV2 | TGTGCCAGCAGTGAATTTGGGGGTGGCGAAAAACTGTTTTTT | CASSEFGGGEKLFF
TRBJ2-2 | NA | NA | TRBV19 | TGTGCCAGTAGTGGACACTTGTGGGTCGGGGAGCTGTTTTTT | CASSGHLWVGELFF
TRBJ2-3 | once | NA | TRBV5-4 | TGTGCCAGCAGCTTGGGTGGGCAGCTCACAGATACGCAGTATTTT | CASSLGGQLTDTQYF